This T cell receptor (beta chain) came from a study of tumor and adjacent non-tumor tissue in lung cancer. Study summary: On average, productive TCRbeta reads reached roughly 4.2 million per sample. Overall study results and limits: Compared with tumor, normal lung showed significantly lower TCR diversity.

This clonotype was seen more than once but under ten times. Its antigen is not known. Germline and junction disagree at one end, which may indicate a read error. The CDR3 covers 17 residues. CDR1 is SGHDT, CDR2 YYEEEE, per germline. The template was RNA from unsorted bulk tissue. The normal lung tissue was taken more than 3 cm from the tumor edge. Newly diagnosed lung cancer patients had thoracic surgery in China, August–November 2014, without prior chemotherapy. TCRbeta libraries were built with three rounds of nested PCR, modified from ARM-PCR. TCRdb analysed the multiplex PCR reads with MiXCR anew, one entry per CDR3 protein. The sample includes roughly 44,000 distinct CDR3 sequences, less than 70% seen only once; the top ten take around 19%.

This clonotype was obtained from a middle-aged woman with non-small cell lung cancer. Specimen: distant non-tumor lung tissue. The chain couples TRBV5-6 to TRBJ2-6; TRBD1 might be the D (5 bases). The CDR3 DNA reads as TGTGCCAGCAGCTTTCGCAGTAGCCTCTCTGGGGCCAGCGTCCTGACTTTC. Amino acids: CASSFRSSLSGASVLTF.